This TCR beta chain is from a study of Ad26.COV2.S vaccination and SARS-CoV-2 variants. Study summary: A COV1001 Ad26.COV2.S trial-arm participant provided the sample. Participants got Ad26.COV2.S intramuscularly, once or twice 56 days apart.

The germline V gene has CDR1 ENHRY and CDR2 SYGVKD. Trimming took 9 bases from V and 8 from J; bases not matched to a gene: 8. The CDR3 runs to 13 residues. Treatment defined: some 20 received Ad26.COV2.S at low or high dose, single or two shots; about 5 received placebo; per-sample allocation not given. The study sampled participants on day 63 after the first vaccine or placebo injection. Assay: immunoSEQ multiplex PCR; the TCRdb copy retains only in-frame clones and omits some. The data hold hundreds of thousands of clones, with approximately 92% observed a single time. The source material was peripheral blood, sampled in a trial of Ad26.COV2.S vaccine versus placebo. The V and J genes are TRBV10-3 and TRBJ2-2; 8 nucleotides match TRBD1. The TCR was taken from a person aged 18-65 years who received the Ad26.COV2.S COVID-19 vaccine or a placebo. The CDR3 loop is CAIGTGQGGELFF. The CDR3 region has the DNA TGTGCCATAGGGACAGGACAAGGGGGGGAGCTGTTTTTT.